The 21 T cell receptor beta chains presented below share a single source sample, sequenced in a study of cytotoxic CD8 clonotypes in ibrutinib-treated CLL. Measured with immunoSEQ multiplex PCR; TCRdb has only the in-frame clones, and not every one. The data show about 160,000 clones, with approximately 80% seen just once and around 2.1% held by the top ten. Sequences were derived from PBMCs, sampled after 12 months of ibrutinib treatment. The receptors shown here come from a human donor with chronic lymphocytic leukemia.

V and J are TRBV10-1 and TRBJ1-2, with D perhaps matching TRBD1 (5 bases). The V end was cut by 8 bases, the J end by 4 bases, with 32 bases between. The CDR3 sequence is 19 residues long. The germline V gene encodes CDR1 WNHNN and CDR2 SYGVQD (reference sequence). CDR3 DNA: TGCGCCAGCCTTAGGATCCAAAGGGCAGGGAACATGCTAAGCTATGGCTACACCTTC. Translated, it gives CASLRIQRAGNMLSYGYTF.

V gene TRBV10-3 combines with J gene TRBJ1-2; D may be TRBD1 (6 bases). The CDR3 sequence is 11 residues long. The ends were cut back, 8 bases at V and 2 bases at J, with 6 bases in the middle. CDR1 ENHRY and CDR2 SYGVKD come from the germline V gene. CDR3 amino acids: CAIGQNYGYTF. The CDR3 bases are TGTGCCATCGGACAGAACTATGGCTACACCTTC.

The CDR3, as DNA: TGCAGCGTTGAGCGGGGGAACTACAATGAGCAGTTCTTC. This encodes CSVERGNYNEQFF. The chain joins TRBV29-1 to TRBJ2-1, with 7 bases matching TRBD2. V trimming: 3 bases; J trimming: 3 bases; junction bases outside the gene matches: 2. Germline-derived CDR1 and CDR2 are SQVTM and ANQGSEA. The length of the CDR3 is 13 residues.

The gene calls are TRBV5-4 and TRBJ2-7; TRBD2 aligns across 10 bases. V lost 4 bases to trimming and J lost 3 bases; unmatched junction nucleotides: 13. Germline V gene sequence: CDR1 SGHNT, CDR2 YYREEE (reference sequence). This CDR3 region has 17 residues. The CDR3 region is CASSPLLLTSGNYEQYF. The CDR3 DNA reads as TGTGCCAGCAGCCCGCTCCTCCTTACTAGCGGGAACTACGAGCAGTACTTC.

The chain couples TRBV23-1 to TRBJ1-2; 7 nucleotides match TRBD1. TRBV23-1 is identified as an open reading frame with a role that is uncertain. The CDR3 loop spans 13 amino acids. The trim removed 3 bases at V and 5 bases at J, leaving 3 bases unmatched. The CDR3 here is CASSQTGMYGYTF. DNA for the CDR3: TGCGCCAGCAGTCAGACAGGGATGTATGGCTACACCTTC.

The chain has TRBV5-8 and TRBJ1-2; no clear D gene. CDR3 length: 10 amino acids. Germline V gene data show CDR1 as SGHTS and CDR2 as YDEGEE. Trimming stripped 4 bases from V and 12 bases from J, with 10 bases between. The CDR3 DNA reads as TGTGCCAGCAGCGGACTGAGAAACACCTTC. Encoded protein: CASSGLRNTF. The complete variable domain, with remaining parts taken from reference TRBV5-8 and TRBJ1-2, reads EAGVTQSPTHLIKTRGQQATLRCSPISGHTSVYWYQQALGLGLQFLLWYDEGEERNRGNFPPRFSGRQFPNYSSELNVNALELEDSALYLCASSGLRNTFGSGTRLTVV.

V usage is TRBV28 and J usage is TRBJ1-3; no firm D call. Trimming removed 6 bases at V and 2 bases at J, with 14 bases between. The V gene's germline CDR1 is MDHEN and CDR2 SYDVKM. This CDR3 is 15 amino acids long. The CDR3, as DNA: TGTGCCAGCAGCCCACCCCAAAGGACTGGAAACACCATATATTTT. The encoded protein is CASSPPQRTGNTIYF.

The chain carries TRBV28 and TRBJ2-7, with 8 positions matching TRBD1. This CDR3 is 15 amino acids long. Germline loops: CDR1 MDHEN, CDR2 SYDVKM. V lost 3 bases, J lost 1 base, and 5 bases stayed unmatched. The DNA for the CDR3 is TGTGCCAGCAGTTTCTCCAGGGGGCAATCCTACGAGCAGTACTTC. This sequence encodes CASSFSRGQSYEQYF. Variable domain in full (rest from reference TRBV28 and TRBJ2-7): DVKVTQSSRYLVKRTGEKVFLECVQDMDHENMFWYRQDPGLGLRLIYFSYDVKMKEKGDIPEGYSVSREKKERFSLILESASTNQTSMYLCASSFSRGQSYEQYFGPGTRLTVT.

The chain employs TRBV5-1 and TRBJ2-1; D perhaps matches TRBD2 (6 bases). V was shortened by 0 bases and J by 9 bases, with 13 bases between the two germline ends. The CDR3 extends over 14 amino acids. Germline V CDR1 and CDR2: SGHRS, YFSETQ. CDR3 region: CASSLEAGILEQFF. DNA for the CDR3: TGCGCCAGCAGCTTGGAGGCGGGGATTCTTGAGCAGTTCTTC.

J is TRBJ1-1 and V is TRBV18, with TRBD1 as a possible D gene (6 bases). Trimming left V 3 bases short and J 11 bases short, with 16 bases between. Germline V gene lookup returns CDR1 KGHSH and CDR2 LQKENI. The CDR3 totals 13 residues. Written as DNA, the CDR3 is TGTGCCAGCTCACCCCGACAGGATCTGGAGGCTTTCTTT. Translation: CASSPRQDLEAFF.

CDR3 sequence (DNA): TGTGCCAGTGGGATCCAGACAGGGGGGAGCTCTGGAAACACCATATATTTT. This encodes CASGIQTGGSSGNTIYF. This chain uses TRBV19 with TRBJ1-3; 9 positions match TRBD1. This CDR3 has 17 amino acids. Looked up from germline, CDR1 is LNHDA and CDR2 is SQIVND (reference sequence). With V trimmed by 8 bases and J by 0 bases, 11 bases remained unmatched.

This chain uses TRBV6-1 with TRBJ1-1; the D is unclear. Germline lookup yields CDR1 MNHNS and CDR2 SASEGT. With 2 bases removed from V and 1 base from J, the gap between germline ends came to 5 bases. The CDR3 contains 13 residues. The CDR3 nucleotides read TGTGCCAGCAGTGAAAACCGGAACACTGAAGCTTTCTTT. This sequence encodes CASSENRNTEAFF.

V usage is TRBV6-4 and J usage is TRBJ1-5; D gene ambiguous. The CDR3 loop spans 13 amino acids. CDR1 is MRHNA and CDR2 is SNTAGT in the germline V gene. The V and J ends lost 7 bases and 2 bases respectively, with 9 bases between them. The CDR3 loop is CASIICGNQPQHF. As DNA, the CDR3 is TGTGCCAGCATAATATGTGGCAATCAGCCCCAGCATTTT.

Comments on this clone: Other DNA sequences of this sample code for an identical CDR3. The J gene is TRBJ2-2, the V gene TRBV4-3; tentative D call: TRBD1 (6 bases). The CDR3 is 15 amino acids. CDR1 and CDR2 (germline): LGHNA, YSLEER. V lost 0 bases to trimming and J lost 3 bases, with 8 bases between them. This CDR3 reads CASSQDRGHTGELFF. The CDR3 region has the DNA TGCGCCAGCAGCCAAGACAGGGGACACACCGGGGAGCTGTTTTTT.

In this sample, this clone turned up once. The V call is TRBV5-4, the J call TRBJ2-2, with 8 bases identical to TRBD1. The CDR3 length is 17 residues. With 5 bases clipped from V and 1 base from J, the junction kept 10 bases outside the gene matches. Germline CDR1 reads SGHNT; CDR2 reads YYREEE (reference sequence). This CDR3 is CASSGGQGKLNTGELFF. Written as DNA, the CDR3 is TGTGCCAGCAGTGGTGGACAGGGCAAATTGAACACCGGGGAGCTGTTTTTT.

The gene calls are TRBV5-1 and TRBJ1-3; D remains unclear. The CDR3 has 17 residues. Trimming left V 0 bases short and J 2 bases short, with 15 bases between. Per germline, CDR1 SGHRS and CDR2 YFSETQ. DNA of the CDR3: TGCGCCAGCAGCTTGGATCTAATAGTAGTACCTGGAAACACCATATATTTT. It translates to CASSLDLIVVPGNTIYF.

This chain joins TRBV10-3 and TRBJ2-5; TRBD2 matches 9 bases. This CDR3 is built from 14 residues. Germline lookup yields CDR1 ENHRY and CDR2 SYGVKD. V lost 2 bases and J lost 5; bases outside the gene matches: 3. The CDR3: CAISERLAGETQYF. CDR3 nucleotides: TGTGCCATCAGTGAGAGGCTAGCGGGGGAGACCCAGTACTTC.

The chain has TRBV7-2 and TRBJ1-5; D ambiguous. V lost 1 base, J lost 2 bases, and 6 bases lay in between. Germline V CDR1 and CDR2: SGHTA, FQGNSA. This CDR3 spans 14 amino acids. CDR3 sequence reads: CASSLEGGNQPQHF. The CDR3 DNA sequence: TGTGCCAGCAGCTTAGAGGGTGGCAATCAGCCCCAGCATTTT.

The chain couples TRBV27 to TRBJ1-2, with D unresolved. The V and J ends lost 4 bases and 8 bases respectively, with 17 bases between them. The germline gives CDR1 MNHEY, CDR2 SMNVEV (reference sequence). This CDR3 is built from 14 residues. CDR3 in amino acids: CASSSSGLSRGYTF. For the CDR3, the DNA is TGTGCCAGCAGTTCCTCCGGACTATCGCGAGGCTACACCTTC.

This sequence joins TRBV23-1 and TRBJ1-2; a weak D match, TRBD1 (5 bases). TRBV23-1 qualifies as an ORF whose function is uncertain. CDR3 size: 12 residues. V dropped 10 bases and J dropped 8 bases, with 17 bases sitting between them. The CDR3 DNA sequence: TGCGCCAAAAAATCTGGGGGAAAGGGCTACACCTTC. This translates into CAKKSGGKGYTF.

The chain is built from TRBV27 and TRBJ2-7, with TRBD1 matching over 7 bases. Germline values: CDR1 MNHEY, CDR2 SMNVEV (reference sequence). The junction had 4 bases not matched to a gene; V was cut back by 5 bases and J by 3 bases. The CDR3 contains 13 residues. CDR3 protein: CASSPGQSYEQYF. The CDR3 DNA is TGTGCCAGCAGTCCGGGACAGAGCTACGAGCAGTACTTC.